This is a list of T cell receptor beta chains from one sample in a study of technical replicates of blood from a handful of donors. Only in-frame clones appear in the TCRdb table, and some are missing; sequencing was by immunoSEQ multiplex PCR. The sample has around 95,000 clones, approximately 94% seen once. Sample: T cells isolated from PBMCs. The receptors come from a human donor in good health. Each CDR3 is given with its conserved first and last residue. Each record gives: CDR3 protein, CDR3 DNA, V gene, D gene, clone size, J gene. D genes are given only for firm matches. Clone sizes are given selectively: once, few, many, or a class where the clone is expanded.

CASSYSRADQKLFF	TGTGCCAGCAGTTACTCGCGAGCGGATCAAAAACTGTTTTTT	TRBV6-6	NA	NA	TRBJ1-4
CASSYAYQGMNTEAFF	TGTGCCAGCAGTTACGCGTATCAGGGGATGAACACTGAAGCTTTCTTT	TRBV7-2	NA	NA	TRBJ1-1
CASSLGSGLPAEQYF	TGTGCCAGCAGCTTGGGGTCAGGGTTACCAGCCGAGCAGTACTTC	TRBV5-4	NA	NA	TRBJ2-7
CAISEWGTGNYGYTF	TGTGCCATCAGTGAGTGGGGGACAGGGAACTATGGCTACACCTTC	TRBV10-3	TRBD1	NA	TRBJ1-2
CASSYTAGTNTEAFF	TGTGCCAGCAGCTACACGGCGGGGACGAACACTGAAGCTTTCTTT	TRBV11-2	NA	NA	TRBJ1-1
CASRPLLAGGRDEQFF	TGCGCCAGCAGACCCCTTCTAGCGGGAGGGCGGGATGAGCAGTTCTTC	TRBV5-1	TRBD2	NA	TRBJ2-1
CASTPAGGTGELFF	TGTGCCAGCACCCCAGCGGGGGGCACCGGGGAGCTGTTTTTT	TRBV25-1	TRBD2	NA	TRBJ2-2
CASSQSGSWEQYF	TGCGCCAGCAGCCAGAGCGGGTCCTGGGAGCAGTACTTC	TRBV4-1	NA	NA	TRBJ2-7
CASSPTGLAGGPSTDTQYF	TGCGCCAGCAGCCCAACGGGACTAGCGGGGGGGCCAAGCACAGATACGCAGTATTTT	TRBV5-1	TRBD2	NA	TRBJ2-3
CASSIHDRGYRTGELFF	TGTGCCAGTAGTATCCACGACAGGGGGTATCGCACCGGGGAGCTGTTTTTT	TRBV19	TRBD1	NA	TRBJ2-2
CASSPRGGTYYGYTF	TGTGCCAGCAGCCCCCGGGGAGGGACTTACTATGGCTACACCTTC	TRBV5-8	NA	NA	TRBJ1-2
CSIRTGANYGYTF	TGCAGCATAAGGACAGGTGCCAACTATGGCTACACCTTC	TRBV29-1	TRBD1	NA	TRBJ1-2
CASSFARGANTGELFF	TGTGCCAGCAGCTTTGCCAGGGGCGCGAACACCGGGGAGCTGTTTTTT	TRBV5-4	NA	NA	TRBJ2-2
CAWSVAGAWEQYF	TGTGCCTGGAGTGTGGCGGGGGCTTGGGAGCAGTACTTC	TRBV30	NA	NA	TRBJ2-7
CASTRVAGASYEQYF	TGTGCCAGCACCCGTGTAGCGGGGGCCTCCTACGAGCAGTACTTC	TRBV28	TRBD2	NA	TRBJ2-7
CASMRLAGYNEQFF	TGTGCCAGCATGAGACTAGCGGGGTACAATGAGCAGTTCTTC	TRBV6-1	TRBD2	NA	TRBJ2-1
CAWSLGRVLRQPQHF	TGTGCCTGGAGTCTAGGCAGGGTCTTACGGCAGCCCCAGCATTTT	TRBV30	NA	NA	TRBJ1-5
CASSSPETGNYGYTF	TGTGCCAGCTCCTCCCCCGAGACAGGAAACTATGGCTACACCTTC	TRBV6-1	NA	NA	TRBJ1-2
CASSLIQGQRHEQYF	TGTGCCAGCAGCTTGATACAGGGTCAGAGGCACGAGCAGTACTTC	TRBV5-6	NA	NA	TRBJ2-7
CASSRGQQNSPLHF	TGTGCCAGCAGCCGGGGACAGCAAAATTCACCCCTCCACTTT	TRBV6-5	TRBD1	NA	TRBJ1-6
CASSLTGVPNTGELFF	TGTGCCAGCAGCCTCACAGGGGTCCCGAACACCGGGGAGCTGTTTTTT	TRBV7-6	TRBD1	NA	TRBJ2-2
CASSLDTGGVYGYTF	TGTGCCAGCAGCTTGGATACAGGGGGCGTCTATGGCTACACCTTC	TRBV5-5	TRBD1	NA	TRBJ1-2
CASSPRGREQFF	TGTGCCAGCAGCCCCAGGGGCCGTGAGCAGTTCTTC	TRBV7-6	NA	NA	TRBJ2-1
CASAITGGWDNEQFF	TGTGCTAGTGCCATTACAGGGGGTTGGGACAATGAGCAGTTCTTC	TRBV12-5	TRBD1	NA	TRBJ2-1
CASSDNDGMGTQYF	TGTGCCAGCAGTGACAACGACGGGATGGGGACCCAGTACTTC	TRBV6-4	NA	once	TRBJ2-5
CASSGPPGQGPASSYNEQFF	TGTGCCAGCAGCGGGCCACCGGGACAGGGTCCAGCGAGCTCCTACAATGAGCAGTTCTTC	TRBV9	TRBD1	NA	TRBJ2-1
CASSLEDGALHF	TGCGCCAGCAGCTTGGAAGATGGAGCCCTCCACTTT	TRBV5-1	NA	once	TRBJ1-6
CARNRGPGANVLTF	TGCGCCAGAAACAGGGGGCCAGGGGCCAACGTCCTGACTTTC	TRBV5-1	TRBD1	NA	TRBJ2-6
CASSSLEGNTEAFF	TGTGCCAGCAGTTCCCTAGAGGGGAACACTGAAGCTTTCTTT	TRBV25-1	NA	many	TRBJ1-1
CASRGAGSDTQYF	TGTGCCAGCAGGGGGGCCGGGTCAGATACGCAGTATTTT	TRBV6-4	NA	NA	TRBJ2-3
CASRRQGTYEQYF	TGCGCCAGCAGGCGACAGGGAACCTACGAGCAGTACTTC	TRBV5-1	TRBD1	NA	TRBJ2-7
CASSQEMNSNYYGYTF	TGTGCCAGCAGCCAAGAGATGAACTCAAACTACTATGGCTACACCTTC	TRBV4-2	NA	NA	TRBJ1-2
CASSLTLAFSTDTQYF	TGTGCCAGCAGCTTAACACTAGCGTTTAGCACAGATACGCAGTATTTT	TRBV5-6	TRBD2	once	TRBJ2-3
CASSRTGTEAFF	TGTGCCAGCAGCCGGACCGGGACAGAAGCTTTCTTT	TRBV11-2	NA	NA	TRBJ1-1
CASSYGTNTGELFF	TGCGCCAGCAGTTACGGGACTAACACCGGGGAGCTGTTTTTT	TRBV10-2	NA	NA	TRBJ2-2
CASSKGLHTDTQYF	TGCGCCAGCAGTAAGGGACTTCACACAGATACGCAGTATTTT	TRBV10-1	NA	NA	TRBJ2-3
CASRDRVNTEAFF	TGCGCCAGCAGGGACAGGGTGAACACTGAAGCTTTCTTT	TRBV10-1	TRBD1	once	TRBJ1-1